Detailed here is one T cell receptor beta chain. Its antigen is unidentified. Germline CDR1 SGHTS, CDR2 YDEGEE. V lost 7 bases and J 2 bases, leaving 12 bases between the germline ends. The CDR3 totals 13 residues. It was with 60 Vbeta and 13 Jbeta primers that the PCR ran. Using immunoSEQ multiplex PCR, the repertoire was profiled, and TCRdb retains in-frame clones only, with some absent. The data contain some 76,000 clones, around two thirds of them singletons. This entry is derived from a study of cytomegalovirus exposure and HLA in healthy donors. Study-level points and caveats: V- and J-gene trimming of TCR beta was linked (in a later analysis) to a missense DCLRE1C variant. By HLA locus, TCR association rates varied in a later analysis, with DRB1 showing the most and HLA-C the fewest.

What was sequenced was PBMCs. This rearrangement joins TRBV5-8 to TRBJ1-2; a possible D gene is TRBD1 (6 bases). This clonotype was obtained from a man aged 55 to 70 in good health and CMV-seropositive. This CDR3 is CASLKQGNYGYTF. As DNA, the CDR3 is TGTGCCAGCCTCAAACAGGGAAACTATGGCTACACCTTC.